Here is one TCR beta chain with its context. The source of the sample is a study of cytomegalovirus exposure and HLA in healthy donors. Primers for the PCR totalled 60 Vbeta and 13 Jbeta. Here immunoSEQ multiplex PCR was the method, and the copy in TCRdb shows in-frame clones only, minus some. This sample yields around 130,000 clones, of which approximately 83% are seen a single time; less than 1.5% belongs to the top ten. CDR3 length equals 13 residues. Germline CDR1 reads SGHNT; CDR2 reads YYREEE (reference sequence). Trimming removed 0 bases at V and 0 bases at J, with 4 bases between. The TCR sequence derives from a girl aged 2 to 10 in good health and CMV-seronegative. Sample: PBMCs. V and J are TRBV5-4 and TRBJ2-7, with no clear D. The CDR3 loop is CASSLVSSYEQYF. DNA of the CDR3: TGTGCCAGCAGCTTGGTCAGCTCCTACGAGCAGTACTTC.